The source of this TCR beta chain is a study of naive and memory T cell subsets. General observations from the study: In naive cells, over 95% of TCR sequences were seen only once.

Two oligonucleotides, mixed equimolar, formed the beta constant-region primer covering TRBC1 and TRBC2. Ligation attached a single-stranded oligonucleotide with a 12-nucleotide UMI and the SP2 primer to the cDNA 3' end. TCRdb recomputed calls from the UMI-ligation and nested PCR reads with MiXCR, one row per CDR3 protein. This sample has about 150,000 distinct CDR3 sequences, with 15% to 20% found just once. In the case of this clonotype: Its antigen is not identified.

The CDR3 contains 18 residues. The germline V gene encodes CDR1 MNHEY and CDR2 SVGEGT. V was shortened by 0 bases and J by 0 bases, with 12 bases between the two germline ends. The sample taken for sequencing was naive CD4+ T cells from blood. The sequence derives from a human donor in good health. This chain joins TRBV6-2 or TRBV6-3 and TRBJ2-6; the D call may be TRBD1 or TRBD2 (5 bases each). CDR3 sequence: CASSYSGAALSGANVLTF. The CDR3 bases are TGTGCCAGCAGTTACTCCGGGGCCGCTCTCTCTGGGGCCAACGTCCTGACTTTC.